The TCR beta chain under discussion was sequenced for a study of cytomegalovirus exposure and HLA in healthy donors. Study background: Some 180 million T cells yielded around 120 million unique TCR beta sequences in earlier analysis. Assignment to the Caucasian-associated ancestry cluster applied to around 82% of the approximately 400 genotyped donors.

As concerns this clone: Its antigen is undetermined.

Primers for the PCR totalled 60 Vbeta and 13 Jbeta. Repertoires were generated with immunoSEQ multiplex PCR, while TCRdb's copy carries only in-frame clones and drops some. In the table there are 99,000 or so clones, over 9.5% of which are singletons. The V end was cut by 8 bases, the J end by 3 bases, with 23 bases between. The CDR3 runs to 17 residues. The germline CDR1 and CDR2 sequences are SNHLY and FYNNEI. Study-wide findings and caveats: Rates of TCR association differed by HLA locus in a later analysis, with DRB1 highest and HLA-C lowest. Cytomegalovirus-associated status was assigned to 164 TCR beta chains.

J is TRBJ2-1 and V is TRBV2; D may be TRBD1 (6 bases). The sequenced material came from PBMCs. This receptor was obtained from a man in his forties in good health and CMV-seropositive. The CDR3 region is CASAFIQGTLHYNEQFF. In DNA form, the CDR3 reads TGTGCCAGCGCGTTTATTCAGGGGACACTCCACTACAATGAGCAGTTCTTC. Variable domain in full (rest from reference TRBV2 and TRBJ2-1): EPEVTQTPSHQVTQMGQEVILRCVPISNHLYFYWYRQILGQKVEFLVSFYNNEISEKSEIFDDQFSVERPDGSNFTLKIRSTKLEDSAMYFCASAFIQGTLHYNEQFFGPGTRLTVL.